This is a list of T cell receptor beta chains from one sample in a study of blood T cell repertoires in COVID-19. Some clones are missing from TCRdb's copy, which holds only in-frame ones; the method was immunoSEQ multiplex PCR. The sample carries fewer than 90,000 clones, nearly 90% recorded once. The source material was peripheral blood. The receptors shown here come from a man aged 65 to 85 with acute or convalescent COVID-19. The conserved cysteine and the conserved F or W are not part of the CDR3 here.

j_gene,v_gene,CDR3aa
TRBJ2-1,TRBV19,ASSPRQGANNEQF
TRBJ2-7,TRBV11-2,ASSLDRSYEQY
TRBJ1-1,TRBV27,ASRTVNTEAF
TRBJ2-1,TRBV7-9,ASSLDFGGQRSSYNEQF
TRBJ2-1,TRBV5-1,ASNRGQDGNEQF
TRBJ1-5,TRBV6-2/TRBV6-3,ASSRRILDSISNQPQH
TRBJ2-5,TRBV4-3,ASSQDYRSEDGETQY
TRBJ2-1,TRBV5-1,ASSLSAGVDEQF
TRBJ1-4,TRBV7-8,ASSLRWGDSSTNEKLF
TRBJ2-1,TRBV6-2/TRBV6-3,ASSYQLAGIDEQF
TRBJ2-1,TRBV5-1,ASTTGGGAYNEQF
TRBJ2-2,TRBV10-3,AISGTGVFSTTGELF
TRBJ1-6,TRBV5-1,ASSLVADNSPLH
TRBJ1-3,TRBV2,ATREGAGNTIY
TRBJ2-7,TRBV7-2,ASSATGGYEQY
TRBJ2-7,TRBV5-1,ASNPQEGRVEQY
TRBJ2-5,TRBV3-1/TRBV3-2,ASSQERWRETQY